Sequencing of this T cell receptor beta chain was carried out in a study of blood T cell repertoires in COVID-19. Study at large: Both acute and convalescent COVID-19 samples were obtained from the United States, Italy and Spain. PBMCs, B-cell-depleted T cells, or T cells provided the cDNA or gDNA that made up the material.

Germline CDR1 is SGHTA and CDR2 is FQGTGA. This CDR3 region has 22 residues. V shed 1 base and J 0 bases; nucleotides not matched to a gene: 20. Methods used by the authors: Amplification of reference gene primers provided the estimated nucleated cell counts. Sequenced by immunoSEQ multiplex PCR; TCRdb stores in-frame clones only, minus some. V and J calls and clone size are as listed in that table; D and trimming were resolved from the DNA. This table holds 650,000 to 800,000 clones, approximately 90% found once. This chain links TRBV7-3 with TRBJ2-3; 9 bases fit TRBD1. This TCR derives from a young woman with acute or convalescent COVID-19. The sequencing input was peripheral blood. As DNA, the CDR3 is TGTGCCAGCAGCTTAATGGGACAGGGCCTCCATAATTCTTTCTCTAGCACAGATACGCAGTATTTT. It yields the protein CASSLMGQGLHNSFSSTDTQYF.